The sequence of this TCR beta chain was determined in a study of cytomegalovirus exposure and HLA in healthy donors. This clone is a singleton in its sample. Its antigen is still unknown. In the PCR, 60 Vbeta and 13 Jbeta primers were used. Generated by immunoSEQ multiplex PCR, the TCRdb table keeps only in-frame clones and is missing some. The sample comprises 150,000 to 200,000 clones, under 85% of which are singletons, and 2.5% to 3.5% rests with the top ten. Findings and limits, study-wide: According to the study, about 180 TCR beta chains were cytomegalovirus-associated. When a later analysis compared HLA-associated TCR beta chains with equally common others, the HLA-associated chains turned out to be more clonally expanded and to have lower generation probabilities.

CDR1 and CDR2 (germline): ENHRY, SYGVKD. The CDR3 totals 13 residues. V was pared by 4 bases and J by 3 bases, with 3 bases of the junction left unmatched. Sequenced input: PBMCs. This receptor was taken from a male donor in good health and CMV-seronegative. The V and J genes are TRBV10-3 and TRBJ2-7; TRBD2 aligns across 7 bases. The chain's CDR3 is CAISGGGLYEQYF. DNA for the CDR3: TGTGCCATCAGTGGGGGGGGTCTCTACGAGCAGTACTTC.